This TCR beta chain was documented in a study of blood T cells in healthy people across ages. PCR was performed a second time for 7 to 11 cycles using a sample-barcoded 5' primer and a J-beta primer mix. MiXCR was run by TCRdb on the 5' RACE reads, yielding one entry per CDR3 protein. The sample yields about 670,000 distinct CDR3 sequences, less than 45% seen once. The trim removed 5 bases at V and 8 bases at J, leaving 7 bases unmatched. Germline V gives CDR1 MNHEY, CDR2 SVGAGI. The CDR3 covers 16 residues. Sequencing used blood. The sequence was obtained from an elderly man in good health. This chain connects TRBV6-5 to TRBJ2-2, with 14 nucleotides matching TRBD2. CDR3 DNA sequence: TGTGCCAGCAGTACTTACGGGACTAGCGGGAGAGGGGAGCTGTTTTTT. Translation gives CASSTYGTSGRGELFF.